The 25 T cell receptor beta chains in this list originate from one sample, sequenced in a study of OX40 agonist ivuxolimab in advanced cancers. The library was produced with the immunoSEQ multiplex PCR assay. TCRdb took over this immuneACCESS table, retaining in-frame rearrangements with V and J assigned. Such tables are incomplete; in checked studies, under half of the missing clones stem from an unresolved V gene, and the remainder is unexplained. The sample table records approximately 77,000 clones; around 80% of these occur just once. The ten largest account for roughly 0.53% of the sample. The specimen was CD4+ or CD8+ T cells sorted from blood, collected in a trial of the OX40 agonist ivuxolimab. These TCRs come from an adult with an advanced solid tumor such as melanoma, head and neck, liver or kidney cancer.

A note on this clone: In the same sample, other DNA sequences code for this CDR3. CDR3 nucleotide sequence: TGTGCCAGCAGTGACAGGGGGGAGACCCAGTACTTC. This encodes CASSDRGETQYF. The V gene is TRBV6-5, the J gene TRBJ2-5, with 9 bases matching TRBD1. V lost 5 bases, J lost 5 bases, and 0 bases stayed unmatched. Germline values: CDR1 MNHEY, CDR2 SVGAGI. The length of the CDR3 is 12 residues.

This chain links TRBV5-4 with TRBJ1-4; the match to TRBD1 covers 7 bases. This CDR3 spans 15 amino acids. CDR1 is SGHNT and CDR2 is YYREEE in the germline V gene (reference sequence). The V and J ends lost 4 bases and 8 bases, in that order; junction bases with no gene match: 11. CDR3 protein: CASSPRQGVSEKLFF. The CDR3 DNA sequence: TGTGCCAGCAGCCCAAGACAGGGCGTGAGCGAAAAACTGTTTTTT.

This clone has only one observation. The chain links TRBV6-8 to TRBJ1-5; 8 positions agree with TRBD1. V was clipped by 4 bases and J by 4 bases; unmatched bases: 15. From germline, CDR1 is MNHGY and CDR2 SAAAGT. The CDR3 is made up of 18 amino acids. This CDR3 reads CASSWVPGGRGLNQPQHF. CDR3 bases: TGTGCCAGCAGTTGGGTACCGGGAGGCAGGGGGCTGAATCAGCCCCAGCATTTT.

The chain is built from TRBV19 and TRBJ1-5; 7 bases are a match to TRBD1. This CDR3 is built from 17 residues. The V and J ends lost 7 bases and 6 bases, in that order; junction bases with no gene match: 18. Germline assignment: CDR1 LNHDA and CDR2 SQIVND (reference sequence). CDR3 residues: CASTQSWGGGAGQPQHF. For the CDR3, the DNA is TGTGCCAGTACCCAATCTTGGGGAGGGGGCGCCGGTCAGCCCCAGCATTTT.

The chain combines TRBV19 with TRBJ2-5; TRBD2 matches at 10 bases. The CDR3 runs to 17 residues. With V trimmed by 5 bases and J by 4 bases, 13 bases remained unmatched. Germline V lookup: CDR1 LNHDA, CDR2 SQIVND (reference sequence). CDR3 DNA sequence: TGTGCCAGTAGTCCCACTAGCGGGATACCCTGGGGAGAGACCCAGTACTTC. It specifies CASSPTSGIPWGETQYF.

The genes are TRBV5-4 and TRBJ1-6; D unresolved. The CDR3 consists of 13 residues. From germline, CDR1 is SGHNT and CDR2 YYREEE (reference sequence). V shed 2 bases and J shed 7 bases, with 7 bases lying between them. CDR3 residues: CASSFRSNSPLHF. The CDR3 bases are TGTGCCAGCAGCTTTAGATCAAATTCACCCCTCCACTTT.

Notes on this clone: The limits of the CDR3 on the DNA are not certain, so only TCRdb's listed CDR3 is given. The V gene is TRBV7-2, the J gene TRBJ2-3; the listed D gene, TRBD2, was not tested against the DNA. The germline gives CDR1 SGHTA, CDR2 FQGNSA. The CDR3 is 13 amino acids long, termini counted. The chain's CDR3 is CASSTVGRGSRYF.

The rearrangement links TRBV11-2 to TRBJ2-2; maybe TRBD1 (5 bases). The CDR3 has 14 residues. With 5 bases removed from V and 6 bases from J, the gap between germline ends came to 13 bases. From germline, CDR1 is SGHAT and CDR2 FQNNGV. The CDR3 nucleotides read TGTGCCAGCAGCCCCAACGTAGGGGCCGGGGAGCTGTTTTTT. It specifies CASSPNVGAGELFF.

The chain carries TRBV5-1 and TRBJ2-7; 8 nucleotides align to TRBD1. This CDR3 has 14 residues. V was pared by 4 bases and J by 3 bases, with 6 bases of the junction left unmatched. Germline V gives CDR1 SGHRS, CDR2 YFSETQ. The CDR3 nucleotides are TGCGCCAGCAGCGAGGGACAGGCGTACTACGAGCAGTACTTC. Its translation: CASSEGQAYYEQYF.

The chain joins TRBV6-5 to TRBJ1-6, with 7 bases fitting TRBD1. Germline CDR1 is MNHEY and CDR2 is SVGAGI. V gave up 6 bases and J gave up 4 bases; unmatched junction bases: 6. This CDR3 region has 15 residues. For the CDR3, the DNA is TGTGCCAGCAGGGGGGACAGCCTATATAATTCACCCCTCCACTTT. Encoded protein: CASRGDSLYNSPLHF.

For this clone: At one end the junction does not follow the germline gene, possibly because of a read error. V usage is TRBV7-7 and J usage is TRBJ2-1; D might be TRBD2 (5 bases). From germline, CDR1 is SSHAT and CDR2 FNYEAQ (reference sequence). The CDR3 runs 15 residues. DNA of the CDR3: TGTGCTAGCAGCCCAGCCTCGGGGAGAAACAATGAGCAGTTCTTC. Translation: CASSPASGRNNEQFF.

The rearrangement uses TRBV27 and TRBJ1-1; no definite D call. CDR1 is MNHEY, CDR2 SMNVEV, per germline (reference sequence). The CDR3 is 17 residues long. Trimming took 0 bases from V and 0 from J, leaving 14 bases between them. This chain's CDR3 is CASSLSSQPALNTEAFF. The CDR3 coding sequence is TGTGCCAGCAGTTTATCGAGCCAGCCAGCCTTGAACACTGAAGCTTTCTTT.

The V and J genes are TRBV7-2 and TRBJ2-2, with D possibly matching TRBD1 (6 bases). The CDR3 covers 13 residues. Germline V gene lookup returns CDR1 SGHTA and CDR2 FQGNSA. Trimming removed 9 bases at V and 0 bases at J, with 8 bases between. The CDR3 region has the DNA TGTGCCAGTACAGGGTCGAACACCGGGGAGCTGTTTTTT. The encoded protein is CASTGSNTGELFF.

The chain carries TRBV28 and TRBJ2-7; D is possibly TRBD1 (6 bases). The CDR3 runs 11 residues. Germline V gene sequence: CDR1 MDHEN, CDR2 SYDVKM. Trimming cost V 6 bases and J 7 bases, with 10 bases left between them. CDR3 nucleotide sequence: TGTGCCAGCAGGCAGAGGGGGGAGCAGTACTTC. Its protein is CASRQRGEQYF.

This clone was seen a handful of times. The chain uses TRBV4-1 and TRBJ2-3; 7 bases line up with TRBD2. The length of the CDR3 is 14 residues. Germline V gene lookup returns CDR1 MGHRA and CDR2 YSYEKL. Trimming cost V 3 bases and J 4 bases; bases outside gene matches: 4. The CDR3 spells CASSQQAGPDTQYF. The CDR3 DNA sequence: TGCGCCAGCAGCCAGCAAGCGGGACCAGATACGCAGTATTTT.

V and J are TRBV7-6 and TRBJ1-1; no reliable D call. Germline CDR1 SGHVS, CDR2 FNYEAQ. V was cut by 4 bases and J by 6 bases, with 12 bases left in between. The CDR3 has 13 amino acids. CDR3 in DNA: TGTGCCAGCAGCTGGGATTGGCGGTCTGAAGCTTTCTTT. Protein product: CASSWDWRSEAFF.

This clone was seen only once. The chain is built from TRBV25-1 and TRBJ1-5; 9 bases align to TRBD1. The germline V gene encodes CDR1 MGHDK and CDR2 SYGVNS. J gave up 4 bases and V 5 bases, and 6 bases lay outside the gene matches. CDR3 size: 15 residues. CDR3 coding DNA: TGTGCCAGCAGTAAGACCGGGACAGGGAATCAGCCCCAGCATTTT. Protein product: CASSKTGTGNQPQHF.

The chain is built from TRBV7-6 and TRBJ2-7; TRBD1 agrees at 11 bases. Germline V lookup: CDR1 SGHVS, CDR2 FNYEAQ. V lost 3 bases and J lost 7; bases outside the gene matches: 11. This CDR3 spans 16 amino acids. This CDR3 reads CASSLLQPGQGGEQYF. DNA for the CDR3: TGTGCCAGCAGCTTGCTTCAACCGGGACAGGGGGGGGAGCAGTACTTC.

The V call is TRBV30, the J call TRBJ2-1; no clear D gene. Trimming removed 8 bases from V and 8 bases from J, with 10 bases in between. The CDR3 totals 10 residues. CDR1 is GTSNPN and CDR2 is SVGIG in the germline V gene (reference sequence). In DNA form, the CDR3 reads TGTGCCCCCCCCCTAGATGAGCAGTTCTTC. Its translation: CAPPLDEQFF.

The rearrangement joins TRBV5-1 to TRBJ2-1; 7 nucleotides line up with TRBD2. This CDR3 spans 14 amino acids. From germline, CDR1 is SGHRS and CDR2 YFSETQ. With V trimmed by 5 bases and J by 5 bases, 7 bases remained unmatched. CDR3 nucleotide sequence: TGCGCCAGCAGGGGACGGGGGGAAAACAATGAGCAGTTCTTC. It specifies CASRGRGENNEQFF.

This chain joins TRBV4-1 and TRBJ2-7; 9 nucleotides line up with TRBD2. This CDR3 region has 15 residues. Trimming at V came to 2 bases and at J to 4 bases, leaving 6 bases not matched to a gene. CDR1 is MGHRA, CDR2 YSYEKL, per germline. The CDR3 is CASSQTTSGAYEQYF. CDR3 in DNA: TGCGCCAGCAGCCAAACGACTAGCGGAGCATACGAGCAGTACTTC.

The sample holds a few counts of this clone. The DNA for the CDR3 is TGCGCCAGCAGCTTGGGGACAGAAACCAACTATGGCTACACCTTC. This sequence encodes CASSLGTETNYGYTF. V is TRBV5-1 and J is TRBJ1-2; a possible D gene is TRBD1 (6 bases). V dropped 0 bases and J dropped 2 bases, with 11 bases sitting between them. The CDR3 runs to 15 residues. CDR1 SGHRS and CDR2 YFSETQ come from the germline V gene.

This chain joins TRBV4-3 and TRBJ2-5; D unclear. The CDR3 is made up of 16 amino acids. Looked up from germline, CDR1 is LGHNA and CDR2 is YSLEER. V was trimmed by 4 bases and J by 1 base, leaving 16 bases between them. CDR3 coding DNA: TGCGCCAGCAGCCGCGAACCAACTGGCATCCAAGAGACCCAGTACTTC. Translating gives CASSREPTGIQETQYF.

This chain joins TRBV18 and TRBJ2-7; 8 positions match TRBD1. From germline, CDR1 is KGHSH and CDR2 LQKENI. V was clipped by 0 bases and J by 3 bases; unmatched bases: 16. This CDR3 region has 19 residues. CDR3 DNA sequence: TGTGCCAGCTCACCACCGGTGACAGGGGAGGAGAAAGTGATCTACGAGCAGTACTTC. Protein: CASSPPVTGEEKVIYEQYF. The full variable domain, completed using reference TRBV18 and TRBJ2-7, is NAGVMQNPRHLVRRRGQEARLRCSPMKGHSHVYWYRQLPEEGLKFMVYLQKENIIDESGMPKERFSAEFPKEGPSILRIQQVVRGDSAAYFCASSPPVTGEEKVIYEQYFGPGTRLTVT.

V is TRBV5-1 and J is TRBJ2-2, with D hard to call. Germline assignment: CDR1 SGHRS and CDR2 YFSETQ. The CDR3 sequence is 15 residues long. V was shortened by 0 bases and J by 4 bases, with 10 bases between the two germline ends. The CDR3 DNA follows: TGCGCCAGCAGCTTGGCCGGGCAGAGCACCGGGGAGCTGTTTTTT. Residues: CASSLAGQSTGELFF.